This T cell receptor (beta chain) appears in the sequencing data of a study of blood T cells in healthy people across ages. Overall study findings and caveats: Samples with more naive T cells showed higher observed beta diversity.

Trimming shortened V by 4 bases and J by 4 bases, and 16 bases separated the two germline ends. This CDR3 region has 15 residues. Per the germline V gene, CDR1 is LNHDA and CDR2 is SQIVND (reference sequence). The second PCR ran about 7 to 12 cycles with a sample-barcoded 5' primer and J-beta primers. TCRdb itself ran the 5' RACE reads through MiXCR, one entry per CDR3 protein. Among some 760,000 distinct CDR3 sequences listed, around 25% were seen once. This clonotype has a single count. The antigen is undetermined. These sequences were also reported in another study, on T cells of mothers and their children. That publication notes: Regardless of relatedness, pairs show thymic selection shaping TCR recombination output in a similar manner.

This clonotype was sampled from a boy aged 5-17 years in good health. The gene calls are TRBV19 and TRBJ1-1, with D perhaps matching TRBD1 (5 bases). The source material was blood. The CDR3 DNA reads as TGTGCCAGTAGTAGAGGGACGTTACCGAGCACTGAAGCTTTCTTT. Its translation: CASSRGTLPSTEAFF.